Included here is one TCR beta chain sequence, with context. Produced via immunoSEQ multiplex PCR; TCRdb's table is partial and in-frame only. The sample shows approximately 110,000 clones, about nine tenths of them seen only once. There are 14 residues in the CDR3. V was clipped by 10 bases and J by 2 bases; unmatched bases: 7. Germline V gives CDR1 SNHLY, CDR2 FYNNEI. This entry comes from a study of T cell changes during pregnancy in multiple sclerosis. The chain is built from TRBV2 and TRBJ2-3, with 9 bases identical to TRBD1. The clonotype originates from a female donor with multiple sclerosis, enrolled in a pregnancy study. The source was peripheral blood, collected after pregnancy. The CDR3 protein is CATPWDRDTDTQYF. In DNA form, the CDR3 reads TGTGCCACCCCTTGGGACAGGGACACAGATACGCAGTATTTT. Complete variable domain (other parts from reference TRBV2 and TRBJ2-3): EPEVTQTPSHQVTQMGQEVILRCVPISNHLYFYWYRQILGQKVEFLVSFYNNEISEKSEIFDDQFSVERPDGSNFTLKIRSTKLEDSAMYFCATPWDRDTDTQYFGPGTRLTVL.